These 16 T cell receptor beta chains originate from one sample sequenced in a study of blood T cell repertoires in COVID-19. The protocol was immunoSEQ multiplex PCR, while the TCRdb copy is restricted to in-frame clones and leaves out a portion. There are around 93,000 clones in the sample; around nine tenths occur only once, and approximately 15% lies in the top ten. Material: peripheral blood. These receptors were collected from a human donor in a cohort sampled during active COVID-19.

This rearrangement joins TRBV16 to TRBJ1-2; D ambiguous. V lost 0 bases and J lost 4, with 9 bases in between. CDR1 is KGHSY and CDR2 is FQNENV in the germline V gene. This CDR3 is built from 14 residues. The CDR3 nucleotides read TGTGCCAGCAGCCAATCGCGGCGTCTCTATGGCTACACCTTC. Amino acids: CASSQSRRLYGYTF.

This clone appeared once. The genes are TRBV13 and TRBJ2-1, with D uncertain. The CDR3 is 11 amino acids. V lost 0 bases, J lost 9 bases, and 3 bases lay in between. The germline CDR1 and CDR2 sequences are PRHDT and FYEKMQ (reference sequence). CDR3 protein: CASSLGREQFF. The CDR3 nucleotides are TGTGCCAGCAGCTTAGGGCGTGAGCAGTTCTTC.

V and J are TRBV4-2 and TRBJ2-1; maybe TRBD1 (6 bases). The CDR3 spans 15 residues. The V end lost 4 bases, the J end lost 7 bases, and 17 bases lay between the germline ends. Germline CDR1 and CDR2: LGHNA and YNFKEQ. The CDR3 protein is CASSRQPLTGNEQFF. CDR3 DNA sequence: TGTGCCAGCAGCCGTCAACCCCTGACAGGTAATGAGCAGTTCTTC.

J is TRBJ1-5 and V is TRBV28, with D hard to call. The V end lost 8 bases, the J end lost 0 bases, and 17 bases lay between the germline ends. Per germline, CDR1 MDHEN and CDR2 SYDVKM. CDR3 length equals 16 residues. The CDR3 nucleotides read TGTGCCAGCCGCCTCCTACAGCTCTATAGCAATCAGCCCCAGCATTTT. Residues: CASRLLQLYSNQPQHF.

This clone has a single count. The V call is TRBV2, the J call TRBJ2-1; TRBD1 matches at 8 bases. CDR1 is SNHLY, CDR2 FYNNEI, per germline. There are 14 residues in the CDR3. The V and J ends lost 6 bases and 5 bases, in that order; junction bases with no gene match: 6. CDR3 bases: TGTGCCAGCAGCCACAGGGGGGTCCACAATGAGCAGTTCTTC. This translates into CASSHRGVHNEQFF.

The chain employs TRBV7-8 and TRBJ2-6; D might be TRBD1 (5 bases). Germline CDR1 reads SGHVS; CDR2 reads FQNEAQ. CDR3 size: 17 residues. V was clipped by 7 bases and J by 0 bases, with 16 bases between them. CDR3 sequence: CASTLTAQSSGANVLTF. The DNA of the CDR3 is TGTGCCAGCACCTTGACAGCCCAGTCCTCTGGGGCCAACGTCCTGACTTTC.

The chain joins TRBV9 to TRBJ2-7; TRBD1 might be the D (5 bases). CDR1 and CDR2 (germline): SGDLS, YYNGEE. This CDR3 comprises 14 residues. V lost 4 bases to trimming and J lost 4 bases, with 15 bases between them. The CDR3 sequence: CASSPQASLYEQYF. CDR3 in DNA: TGTGCCAGCAGCCCACAGGCAAGCTTGTACGAGCAGTACTTC.

The V call is TRBV5-1, the J call TRBJ2-1, with D possibly TRBD1 on 6 matching bases. In germline, CDR1 is SGHRS, CDR2 YFSETQ. CDR3 length equals 13 residues. Trimming cost V 0 bases and J 8 bases, with 9 bases left between them. The CDR3 reads CASSLDRDHEQFF. CDR3 nucleotide sequence: TGCGCCAGCAGCTTGGACAGGGACCATGAGCAGTTCTTC.

The rearrangement joins TRBV4-1 to TRBJ1-1, with D possibly matching TRBD1 (5 bases). The CDR3 length is 11 residues. Germline V lookup: CDR1 MGHRA, CDR2 YSYEKL. Deletions cut 4 bases from V and 11 bases from J, with 11 bases between. CDR3 sequence: CASSPGGAAFF. CDR3 nucleotides: TGCGCCAGCAGCCCCGGGGGTGCGGCTTTCTTT.

V gene TRBV5-1 combines with J gene TRBJ2-1; 7 bases align to TRBD1. This CDR3 is built from 15 residues. The trim removed 6 bases at V and 5 bases at J, leaving 11 bases unmatched. The V gene's germline CDR1 is SGHRS and CDR2 YFSETQ. This chain's CDR3 is CASKVGQGDNNEQFF. The CDR3 bases are TGCGCCAGCAAGGTAGGGCAGGGGGATAACAATGAGCAGTTCTTC.

The chain links TRBV30 to TRBJ1-2; D is perhaps TRBD1 (5 bases). Per germline, CDR1 GTSNPN and CDR2 SVGIG (reference sequence). CDR3 length equals 13 residues. V was cut by 2 bases and J by 4 bases, with 11 bases left in between. In DNA form, the CDR3 reads TGTGCCTGGAGTCCGACAGAAACCTATGGCTACACCTTC. Translating it yields CAWSPTETYGYTF.

This chain uses TRBV30 with TRBJ1-2; D is unresolved. The CDR3 loop spans 14 amino acids. The germline V and J ends were trimmed by 8 bases and 1 base, with 17 bases remaining between them. Germline V gene lookup returns CDR1 GTSNPN and CDR2 SVGIG (reference sequence). The DNA for the CDR3 is TGTGCCGGCCTGCCGCGGGATCTTAACTATGGCTACACCTTC. Residues: CAGLPRDLNYGYTF.

A word on this clone: Compared with germline, one end of the junction differs, possibly owing to a read error. The CDR3 sequence: CASSLSGTSYNEQFF. For the CDR3, the DNA is TGTGCCAGCAGTTTAAGCGGGACCTCCTACAATGAGCAGTTCTTC. The rearrangement links TRBV7-3 to TRBJ2-1; 7 bases are shared with TRBD2. The germline gives CDR1 SGHTA, CDR2 FQGTGA. There are 15 residues in the CDR3.

The chain couples TRBV5-1 to TRBJ1-2, with TRBD1 identical over 8 bases. CDR1 is SGHRS, CDR2 YFSETQ, per germline. J gave up 0 bases and V 0 bases, and 4 bases lay outside the gene matches. This CDR3 comprises 16 residues. CDR3 protein: CASSLGYRGANYGYTF. CDR3 nucleotides: TGCGCCAGCAGCTTGGGTTACAGGGGGGCTAACTATGGCTACACCTTC.

The chain links TRBV6-2 or TRBV6-3 to TRBJ2-7; possibly TRBD2 for D (6 bases). The CDR3 has 14 amino acids. CDR1 MNHEY and CDR2 SVGEGT come from the germline V gene. The V gene lost 4 bases and the J gene lost 5 bases, with 15 bases spanning the gap. The CDR3 coding sequence is TGTGCCAGCAGTTCGGAGGGCCGTCTTGACGAGCAGTACTTC. This encodes CASSSEGRLDEQYF.

The V gene is TRBV5-1, the J gene TRBJ2-1, with 11 positions matching TRBD2. CDR1 SGHRS and CDR2 YFSETQ come from the germline V gene. The CDR3 is made up of 19 amino acids. With 0 bases clipped from V and 4 bases from J, the junction kept 12 bases outside the gene matches. The CDR3: CASSLGLAGGSSKYNEQFF. In DNA, the CDR3 is TGCGCCAGCAGCTTGGGTCTAGCGGGGGGTTCCTCTAAATACAATGAGCAGTTCTTC. The variable domain in full, with the rest retrieved from reference TRBV5-1 and TRBJ2-1, is KAGVTQTPRYLIKTRGQQVTLSCSPISGHRSVSWYQQTPGQGLQFLFEYFSETQRNKGNFPGRFSGRQFSNSRSEMNVSTLELGDSALYLCASSLGLAGGSSKYNEQFFGPGTRLTVL.